These 9 T cell receptor beta chains were sequenced from one sample in a study of T cell changes during pregnancy in multiple sclerosis. TCRdb's copy holds only in-frame clones and misses some; the assay was immunoSEQ multiplex PCR. The profile shows around 63,000 clones, almost 95% of them singletons. The sample was CD8+ T cells from peripheral blood mononuclear cells, taken in the third trimester of pregnancy. The source is a female donor in good health, enrolled as a control in a pregnancy study.

There are a few counts of this clone. The chain joins TRBV6-1 to TRBJ1-1; D call uncertain. This CDR3 has 12 residues. Per the germline V gene, CDR1 is MNHNS and CDR2 is SASEGT. The ends were cut back, 6 bases at V and 1 base at J, with 6 bases in the middle. For the CDR3, the DNA is TGTGCCAGCAGGGAACAGAACACTGAAGCTTTCTTT. This codes for CASREQNTEAFF.

The chain links TRBV9 to TRBJ2-3; 8 positions match TRBD2. The CDR3 covers 18 residues. J lost 2 bases, V lost 3 bases, and 14 bases had no gene match. Germline lookup yields CDR1 SGDLS and CDR2 YYNGEE. The CDR3 DNA follows: TGTGCCAGCAGCGCCGGGGGGGACCCCGGTCCGCACACAGATACGCAGTATTTT. Translation: CASSAGGDPGPHTDTQYF.

The chain carries TRBV4-1 and TRBJ1-4; 8 bases agree with TRBD1. With 4 bases clipped from V and 6 bases from J, the junction kept 7 bases outside the gene matches. This CDR3 spans 15 amino acids. The V gene's germline CDR1 is MGHRA and CDR2 YSYEKL. In nucleotides, the CDR3 is TGCGCCAGCAGCCGGACGGACAGGGATGATGAAAAACTGTTTTTT. Translating it yields CASSRTDRDDEKLFF.

The V gene is TRBV30, the J gene TRBJ2-3; TRBD2 matches at 8 bases. J lost 3 bases, V lost 2 bases, and 7 bases had no gene match. Germline CDR1 reads GTSNPN; CDR2 reads SVGIG (reference sequence). The CDR3 is made up of 15 amino acids. The CDR3 DNA sequence: TGTGCCTGGAGTCTATCGGGGGGGCCGACAGATACGCAGTATTTT. Its translation is CAWSLSGGPTDTQYF.

The rearrangement joins TRBV2 to TRBJ2-2; D is possibly TRBD2 (6 bases). This CDR3 contains 15 residues. Germline CDR1 and CDR2: SNHLY and FYNNEI. Trimming shortened V by 4 bases and J by 3 bases, and 12 bases separated the two germline ends. CDR3 nucleotide sequence: TGTGCCAGCAGTGCCGGGACTCTCGACACCGGGGAGCTGTTTTTT. Its translation is CASSAGTLDTGELFF.

The chain has TRBV6-1 and TRBJ2-7; tentatively, D is TRBD1 (6 bases). The CDR3 consists of 16 residues. Trimming left V 4 bases short and J 2 bases short, with 18 bases between. Germline CDR1 reads MNHNS; CDR2 reads SASEGT. The CDR3 DNA is TGTGCCAGCAGTGCCTCGGACAGTTACTCTACCTACGAGCAGTACTTC. Amino acids: CASSASDSYSTYEQYF.

The rearrangement joins TRBV4-1 to TRBJ2-2; 8 bases line up with TRBD1. V dropped 4 bases and J dropped 5; count of bases not matched to a gene: 9. There are 16 residues in the CDR3. Per germline, CDR1 MGHRA and CDR2 YSYEKL. CDR3 sequence reads: CASSPRGQGATGELFF. The CDR3 region has the DNA TGCGCCAGCAGCCCCCGAGGGCAGGGGGCTACCGGGGAGCTGTTTTTT.

The rearrangement uses TRBV10-3 and TRBJ2-3, with D tentatively TRBD1 (5 bases). Germline CDR1 and CDR2: ENHRY and SYGVKD. This CDR3 comprises 12 residues. V was shortened by 6 bases and J by 2 bases, with 6 bases between the two germline ends. The CDR3 reads CAIRQDTDTQYF. The CDR3 DNA sequence: TGTGCCATCAGACAGGACACAGATACGCAGTATTTT.

The chain joins TRBV19 to TRBJ1-6; no reliable D call. V dropped 3 bases and J dropped 9 bases, with 15 bases sitting between them. CDR1 and CDR2 from the germline V gene are LNHDA and SQIVND (reference sequence). This CDR3 region has 15 residues. As DNA, the CDR3 is TGTGCCAGTAGTATCACGCTAACACCGGGTTCACCCCTCCACTTT. As protein: CASSITLTPGSPLHF.